These 8 T cell receptor beta chains share one sample of origin, sequenced in a study of response to subunit inactivated influenza vaccine. TCRdb processed the RT-PCR reads anew with MiXCR; each CDR3 protein has one entry. The sample has about 500,000 distinct CDR3 sequences, 15% to 20% seen once. The material was CD4+ T cells sorted from PBMCs, obtained around 2 years after vaccination. The receptors were gathered from a man aged 50-75 years who received an inactivated influenza vaccine.

This clonotype appeared a single time. The chain uses TRBV7-2 and TRBJ1-1, with D possibly TRBD1 on 5 matching bases. V was cut by 1 base and J by 5 bases, with 14 bases left in between. Germline CDR1 SGHTA, CDR2 FQGNSA. The CDR3 is 15 amino acids. The CDR3: CASSLGGQGETEAFF. The CDR3 DNA is TGTGCCAGCAGCTTAGGGGGCCAGGGTGAAACTGAAGCTTTCTTT.

There are a few counts of this clonotype. The J gene is TRBJ1-5, the V gene TRBV20-1; 8 bases are shared with TRBD1. CDR1 DFQATT and CDR2 SNEGSKA come from the germline V gene (reference sequence). The CDR3 length is 14 residues. V gave up 4 bases and J gave up 7 bases; unmatched junction bases: 9. As DNA, the CDR3 is TGCAGTGCTACCAAGGACAGGGAGGGGCAGCCCCAGCATTTT. This gives the protein CSATKDREGQPQHF.

This clonotype was detected a few times. The chain employs TRBV4-2 and TRBJ1-1; D remains ambiguous. Germline CDR1 is LGHNA and CDR2 is YNFKEQ. V was trimmed by 2 bases and J by 1 base, leaving 8 bases between them. The CDR3 runs 14 residues. The CDR3 spells CASSQLSENTEAFF. Written as DNA, the CDR3 is TGTGCCAGCAGCCAATTATCAGAGAACACTGAAGCTTTCTTT.

The chain joins TRBV15 to TRBJ2-1; 9 bases are a match to TRBD1. The CDR3 contains 14 residues. V lost 3 bases to trimming and J lost 11 bases; unmatched junction nucleotides: 8. Germline values: CDR1 LNHNV, CDR2 YYDKDF (reference sequence). DNA of the CDR3: TGTGCCACCAGCAGCCCGGGACAGGGTCCTCAGCAGTTCTTC. Translating gives CATSSPGQGPQQFF.

The J gene is TRBJ1-1, the V gene TRBV20-1; maybe TRBD1 (5 bases). Germline V gene data show CDR1 as DFQATT and CDR2 as SNEGSKA (reference sequence). The CDR3 is made up of 14 amino acids. The V end lost 2 bases, the J end lost 1 base, and 11 bases lay between the germline ends. DNA of the CDR3: TGCAGTGCTAGATGGGGCGGCCAGAACACTGAAGCTTTCTTT. Translation: CSARWGGQNTEAFF.

The rearrangement uses TRBV6-5 and TRBJ2-7; D not certain. The CDR3 spans 12 residues. Trimming took 6 bases from V and 6 from J, leaving 12 bases between them. Germline values: CDR1 MNHEY, CDR2 SVGAGI. CDR3 nucleotides: TGTGCCAGCAGAAAAACCCCGGGCGAGCAGTACTTC. It encodes CASRKTPGEQYF.

This rearrangement joins TRBV4-2 to TRBJ2-1; possibly TRBD1 for D (5 bases). The germline V and J ends were trimmed by 0 bases and 4 bases, with 19 bases remaining between them. The CDR3 totals 18 residues. Germline V gene data show CDR1 as LGHNA and CDR2 as YNFKEQ. This CDR3 is CASSQEGQNPLYYNEQFF. DNA for the CDR3: TGTGCCAGCAGCCAAGAGGGGCAGAACCCCCTTTATTACAATGAGCAGTTCTTC.

The chain combines TRBV3-1 with TRBJ1-1; D remains ambiguous. CDR3 length: 15 residues. V was cut by 1 base and J by 1 base, with 10 bases left in between. The germline V gene encodes CDR1 LGHDT and CDR2 YNNKEL (reference sequence). CDR3 sequence: CASSQGNYGNTEAFF. CDR3 nucleotides: TGTGCCAGCAGCCAAGGTAATTACGGGAACACTGAAGCTTTCTTT.